This T cell receptor (beta chain) was recorded in a study of blood T cells in healthy people across ages. Then a second PCR, running about 6 to 12 cycles, was carried out with a sample-barcoded 5' primer and a J-beta primer mix. A template-switch adaptor that had 12 random nucleotides put a tag on each cDNA molecule. In TCRdb, the 5' RACE reads were re-called with MiXCR into one record per CDR3 protein. This table has roughly 860,000 distinct CDR3 sequences, approximately 59% appearing once. Study-level findings and limits: TCR beta diversity per million T cells fell roughly linearly with age.

Only a few counts were recorded for this clonotype. Its antigen remains unknown. V lost 3 bases to trimming and J lost 5 bases; unmatched junction nucleotides: 4. The germline V gene encodes CDR1 SGHTA and CDR2 FQGNSA. The CDR3 has 14 residues. The source is a man aged 25 to 40 in good health. The chain joins TRBV7-2 to TRBJ2-5; 9 bases line up with TRBD2. What was sequenced was blood. CDR3 residues: CASSLGGGDETQYF. Here the CDR3 DNA reads TGTGCCAGCAGCTTGGGCGGGGGGGACGAGACCCAGTACTTC.